This is a list of T cell receptor beta chains from one sample in a study of blood T cells in healthy people across ages. TCRdb re-derived calls from the 5' RACE reads in MiXCR, one entry per CDR3 protein. This table holds about 1.8 million distinct CDR3 sequences, roughly 50% found once. Sequencing input: blood. The source is a woman aged 35 to 49 in good health. Each CDR3 is given with its conserved first and last residue. The order of the fields is D gene, J gene, CDR3 length, V gene, clone size, CDR3 DNA, CDR3 protein. A D gene is named only where the DNA matches it firmly. Clone size, where shown, is once, few, many, or a class for clones that have expanded.

>-|TRBJ2-5|13|TRBV28|few
TGTGCCAGCCGATACCAACTCCAAGAGACCCAGTACTTC
CASRYQLQETQYF
>-|TRBJ2-6|15|TRBV6-6|-
TGTGCCAGCAGCGATGAAGTCTCTGGGGCCAACGTCCTGACTTTC
CASSDEVSGANVLTF
>TRBD2|TRBJ2-3|15|TRBV6-4|once
TGTGCCAGCAGTGACTCAAGCGGGGTCACAGATACGCAGTATTTT
CASSDSSGVTDTQYF
>-|TRBJ1-6|12|TRBV7-9|few
TGTGCCAGCAGACAGGACGGAACACCCCTCCACTTT
CASRQDGTPLHF
>-|TRBJ1-4|17|TRBV6-5|-
TGTGCCAGCAGTTTTCAACCGACCCCGGGGGCTAATGAAAAACTGTTTTTT
CASSFQPTPGANEKLFF
>TRBD2|TRBJ2-1|15|TRBV2|-
TGTGCCAGCAAAAGCGGGGGGGCCCCCTACAATGAGCAGTTCTTC
CASKSGGAPYNEQFF
>-|TRBJ1-6|14|TRBV27|-
TGTGCCAGCAGGCCGACAGGATCTAATTCACCCCTCCACTTT
CASRPTGSNSPLHF
>-|TRBJ2-1|14|TRBV29-1|-
TGCAGCGCCCCGGTCCGGGACACTTACAATGAGCAGTTCTTC
CSAPVRDTYNEQFF
>-|TRBJ2-6|16|TRBV2|-
TGTGCCAGCAGTGAAGCGGGGGCGCGAGGGGCCAACGTCCTGACTTTC
CASSEAGARGANVLTF
>-|TRBJ2-6|16|TRBV6-5|few
TGTGCCAGCAGTTACTCGTCCCAGTACGGGGCCAACGTCCTGACTTTC
CASSYSSQYGANVLTF
>-|TRBJ1-4|14|TRBV27|-
TGTGCCAGCAGTTCTAAGGGAGAGAATGGAAAACTGTTTTTT
CASSSKGENGKLFF
>-|TRBJ1-6|14|TRBV27|-
TGTGCCAGCAGTTCCAGGGGAGAGGGTTCACCCCTCCACTTT
CASSSRGEGSPLHF
>-|TRBJ1-2|12|TRBV20-1|-
TGCAGTGCTCACGAGGGGATTGATGGCTACACCTTC
CSAHEGIDGYTF
>TRBD2|TRBJ2-1|14|TRBV12-3/TRBV12-4|-
TGTGCCAGCAGTACTAGCGGAGCCTACAATGAGCAGTTCTTC
CASSTSGAYNEQFF
>-|TRBJ2-3|15|TRBV4-3|-
TGCGCCAGCAGCCAAGAACACAGAAACACAGATACGCAGTATTTT
CASSQEHRNTDTQYF
>-|TRBJ2-5|14|TRBV6-5|few
TGTGCCAGCAGTTACCAGGGGACGGTGGAGACCCAGTACTTC
CASSYQGTVETQYF
>-|TRBJ1-2|16|TRBV4-3|-
TGCGCCAGCAGCCAAGATACGGCCAATTTTAGGAGAGGCTACACCTTC
CASSQDTANFRRGYTF
>-|TRBJ2-3|17|TRBV7-2|-
TGTGCCAGCAGCTTAGTGGGGCAACCCACCGTCAGGGATACGCAGTATTTT
CASSLVGQPTVRDTQYF
>-|TRBJ2-1|13|TRBV5-6|-
TGTGCCAGCAGCTCCCCTTGCAGCAATGAGCAGTTCTTC
CASSSPCSNEQFF
>-|TRBJ1-2|12|TRBV2|few
TGTGCCGCAGTGGGGGACTCCTATGGCTACACCTTC
CAAVGDSYGYTF
>TRBD2|TRBJ2-3|18|TRBV7-2|few
TGTGCCAGCAGCTTAGAAGATCTCCCGGCGGGGGGAGGAGATACGCAGTATTTT
CASSLEDLPAGGGDTQYF
>-|TRBJ2-3|16|TRBV7-2|-
TGTGCCAGCAGCTTAACACGGGGAGGCGTTCTAGATACGCAGTATTTT
CASSLTRGGVLDTQYF
>-|TRBJ2-1|13|TRBV7-8|few
TGTGCCAGCAATGGGCAGGGTGGGGATGAGCAGTTCTTC
CASNGQGGDEQFF
>-|TRBJ1-5|14|TRBV6-1|-
TGTGCCAGCAGTGAAAGGGGGTACAATCAGCCCCAGCATTTT
CASSERGYNQPQHF
>-|TRBJ2-7|15|TRBV6-1|-
TGTGCCAGCAGTGAAGTTTCGGCAGGGAACTACGAGCAGTACTTC
CASSEVSAGNYEQYF
>-|TRBJ2-5|15|TRBV24-1|-
TGTGCCACCAGTGACGTCGACAGGTACCAAGAGACCCAGTACTTC
CATSDVDRYQETQYF
>TRBD1|TRBJ1-4|13|TRBV2|-
TGTGCCAGCAGTGAATACAGGGGTGAAAAACTGTTTTTT
CASSEYRGEKLFF
>-|TRBJ2-5|18|TRBV7-3|few
TGTGCCAGCAGCGCGCTAACCAGGGACAGCCCAGGAGGGGAGACCCAGTACTTC
CASSALTRDSPGGETQYF
>-|TRBJ2-3|15|TRBV6-5|few
TGTGCCAGCAGTTACCTGGCAGGCACCACAGATACGCAGTATTTT
CASSYLAGTTDTQYF
>-|TRBJ2-5|15|TRBV20-1|-
TGCAGTGCTACAAGGCGGGCGGGGTGGAGGGAGACCCAGTACTTC
CSATRRAGWRETQYF
>-|TRBJ1-2|16|TRBV4-3|-
TGCGCCAGCAGCCACGAGGACGGTCCCAGGAGCTATGGCTACACCTTC
CASSHEDGPRSYGYTF
>TRBD2|TRBJ2-5|17|TRBV11-2|few
TGTGCCAGCAGCTTGGGTTTGCGGGGGGCGTACCAAGAGACCCAGTACTTC
CASSLGLRGAYQETQYF
>-|TRBJ1-2|14|TRBV6-2/TRBV6-3|-
TGTGCCAGCAGCCGGGGAGGGGCCACCCATGGCTACACCTTC
CASSRGGATHGYTF